The clone carrying this T cell receptor (beta chain) showed up just a few times. These data are taken from a study of T cells after yellow fever vaccination. Study results and limitations: Reappearing after the booster were most of the clones from primary vaccination (around 96% CD4, roughly 86% CD8). The presence of abundant clonotypes contaminating from the bulk population was possible in FACS-sorted repertoires. Only a small proportion of the clonotypes turned up in both the CD4 and the CD8 compartments, likely arising from convergent recombination.

Germline values: CDR1 MNHEY, CDR2 SVGAGI. V was pared by 2 bases and J by 4 bases, with 12 bases between. The CDR3 runs to 15 residues. One entry per CDR3 protein, called by TCRdb with MiXCR from the 5' RACE reads. Found here are roughly 100,000 distinct CDR3 sequences, about 8.4% of them singletons; the top ten hold over 15%. This chain uses TRBV6-5 with TRBJ1-3, with D unresolved. This sequence was found in a man younger than 35 who received the YFV17D yellow fever vaccine. Here the sequenced sample was CD8+ T cells not binding an NS4B(214-222) dextramer, sorted from PBMCs, taken roughly 15 days after the first yellow fever vaccination. CDR3 amino acids: CASSYRVGGGNTIYF. In DNA form, the CDR3 reads TGTGCCAGCAGTTACAGGGTGGGAGGGGGAAACACCATATATTTT.